Below, 27 T cell receptor beta chains from the same sample are listed, as sequenced in a study of kidney transplant recipient with SARS-CoV-2 infection. TCRdb processed the reads anew with MiXCR; each CDR3 protein has one entry. Of roughly 230,000 distinct CDR3 sequences listed, less than 35% are singletons. Sequencing used a blood sample, obtained at baseline and on day 111 from a kidney transplant recipient. The receptors stem from a male patient between 25 and 39 years old who had COVID-19 and was a kidney transplant recipient. Part of the T cells may come from the graft donor.

As regards this clonotype: Given a much more abundant clone one base away, this may be a read error. CDR3 sequence: CASINRYSRKTYGYTF. In DNA form, the CDR3 reads TGTGCCAGCATTAATCGGTACTCAAGAAAGACCTATGGCTACACCTTC. The rearrangement links TRBV9 to TRBJ1-2; D is ambiguous. Deletions cut 6 bases from V and 4 bases from J, with 22 bases between. This CDR3 contains 16 residues. The germline CDR1 and CDR2 sequences are SGDLS and YYNGEE.

This chain uses TRBV9 with TRBJ2-2; 8 positions agree with TRBD1. Per germline, CDR1 SGDLS and CDR2 YYNGEE. The CDR3 spans 18 residues. The trim removed 0 bases at V and 3 bases at J, leaving 10 bases unmatched. The CDR3: CASSVGPGTGHYTGELFF. In DNA form, the CDR3 reads TGTGCCAGCAGCGTAGGGCCGGGGACAGGTCATTACACCGGGGAGCTGTTTTTT.

This clonotype was counted only a few times. The rearrangement joins TRBV5-1 to TRBJ2-5; no clear D. This CDR3 has 14 residues. Trimming took 2 bases from V and 8 from J, leaving 16 bases between them. Germline CDR1 SGHRS, CDR2 YFSETQ. CDR3 in DNA: TGCGCCAGCAGCTTCTCCCGCCAGCCTGAAACCCAGTACTTC. Translation gives CASSFSRQPETQYF. The full variable domain, completed using reference TRBV5-1 and TRBJ2-5, is KAGVTQTPRYLIKTRGQQVTLSCSPISGHRSVSWYQQTPGQGLQFLFEYFSETQRNKGNFPGRFSGRQFSNSRSEMNVSTLELGDSALYLCASSFSRQPETQYFGPGTRLLVL.

This clonotype was counted ten times or more. CDR3 loop: CATSAGAAYEQYF. CDR3 DNA: TGTGCCACCAGTGCGGGGGCGGCCTACGAGCAGTACTTC. This chain links TRBV24-1 with TRBJ2-5; the D gene could be TRBD1 or TRBD2 (6 bases each). The end of the DNA is better explained by TRBJ2-7, so the J call may be wrong. This CDR3 spans 13 amino acids. Germline V gene data show CDR1 as KGHDR and CDR2 as SFDVKD.

This clonotype was seen more than once but under ten times. One junction end does not reproduce the germline sequence, and a read error may be involved. The chain has TRBV20-1 and TRBJ2-5; no reliable D call. The germline V gene has CDR1 DFQATT and CDR2 SNEGSKA (reference sequence). The CDR3 sequence is 15 residues long. This CDR3 is CSATETGLRQEAQYF. CDR3 in DNA: TGCAGTGCCACGGAGACTGGCTTACGGCAAGAGGCCCAGTACTTC.

This clonotype was picked up many times. The chain links TRBV29-1 to TRBJ2-1; D remains ambiguous. This CDR3 is 11 amino acids long. The germline gives CDR1 SQVTM, CDR2 ANQGSEA. Trimming took 3 bases from V and 6 from J, leaving 6 bases between them. CDR3 coding DNA: TGCAGCGTTGATAGAGGCAATGAGCAGTTCTTC. The encoded protein is CSVDRGNEQFF.

This clonotype was counted at least ten times. CDR3: CASSGIITAGKTYGYTF. The CDR3 DNA reads TGTGCCAGCAGTGGCATCATCACAGCAGGAAAGACCTATGGCTACACCTTC. This sequence joins TRBV12-3 or TRBV12-4 and TRBJ1-2; no clear D. The ends were cut back, 5 bases at V and 4 bases at J, with 23 bases in the middle. This CDR3 is 17 amino acids long.

Note on this clonotype: A much larger clonotype is one base distant, so this may be a read error. Here the CDR3 omits its conserved ending phenylalanine or tryptophan, so a read error is the likely source. V is TRBV9 and J is TRBJ1-2, with a tentative D call TRBD1 (5 bases). CDR1 is SGDLS and CDR2 is YYNGEE in the germline V gene. Trimming removed 0 bases from V and 3 bases from J, with 9 bases in between. This CDR3 is built from 14 residues. CDR3 residues: CASSVGGSYYGYTL. In DNA form, the CDR3 reads TGTGCCAGCAGCGTAGGGGGGTCTTACTATGGCTACACCCTC.

Comments on this clonotype: A much larger clone lies one base from this, so it may be a read error. The V and J genes are TRBV20-1 and TRBJ2-7, with D hard to call. The CDR3 sequence is 13 residues long. Germline V gene lookup returns CDR1 DFQATT and CDR2 SNEGSKA (reference sequence). With 1 base removed from V and 6 bases from J, the gap between germline ends came to 13 bases. DNA for the CDR3: TGCAGTGCTAGAGCTCCCGGAGCTGTCGAGCAGTACTTC. Residues: CSARAPGAVEQYF.

With respect to this clonotype: This likely comes from a read error, as the CDR3 has no conserved phenylalanine or tryptophan at its end. The DNA is omitted, as the CDR3 cannot be located on it reliably, and the CDR3 follows TCRdb's listing. CDR3 sequence: CASSICFPSSIRTEAVC. This chain links TRBV3-1 with TRBJ1-1. The length of the CDR3 is 17 amino acids, counting both ends. Germline V CDR1 and CDR2: LGHDT, YNNKEL (reference sequence).

This clonotype was recorded many times. This sequence joins TRBV5-1 and TRBJ2-2, with D hard to call. The ends were cut back, 0 bases at V and 5 bases at J, with 8 bases in the middle. The length of the CDR3 is 14 residues. Per germline, CDR1 SGHRS and CDR2 YFSETQ. CDR3 DNA: TGCGCCAGCAGCTTGGACAGCCTAACCGGGGAGCTGTTTTTT. This encodes CASSLDSLTGELFF.

The chain has TRBV19 and TRBJ2-1; D gene ambiguous. Germline CDR1 and CDR2: LNHDA and SQIVND (reference sequence). This CDR3 comprises 15 residues. The V and J ends lost 7 bases and 9 bases respectively, with 22 bases between them. The CDR3 is CASTTALYTSGEQFF. DNA for the CDR3: TGTGCCAGTACCACCGCCCTATATACATCGGGTGAGCAGTTCTTC. The full variable domain, with the rest looked up from reference TRBV19 and TRBJ2-1, is DGGITQSPKYLFRKEGQNVTLSCEQNLNHDAMYWYRQDPGQGLRLIYYSQIVNDFQKGDIAEGYSVSREKKESFPLTVTSAQKNPTAFYLCASTTALYTSGEQFFGPGTRLTVL.

This clonotype was seen many times. V gene TRBV9 combines with J gene TRBJ1-2, with D hard to call. The CDR3 is made up of 16 amino acids. V dropped 5 bases and J dropped 4 bases, with 21 bases sitting between them. Germline V gene lookup returns CDR1 SGDLS and CDR2 YYNGEE. The CDR3 DNA reads as TGTGCCAGCAGTAATACGTACTCAAGAAAGACCTATGGCTACACCTTC. Translating gives CASSNTYSRKTYGYTF. The whole variable domain, remainder taken from reference TRBV9 and TRBJ1-2, is DSGVTQTPKHLITATGQRVTLRCSPRSGDLSVYWYQQSLDQGLQFLIQYYNGEERAKGNILERFSAQQFPDLHSELNLSSLELGDSALYFCASSNTYSRKTYGYTFGSGTRLTVV.

With respect to this clonotype: Compared with germline, one end of the junction differs, possibly owing to a read error. The J gene is TRBJ2-5, the V gene TRBV2; D is perhaps TRBD2 (6 bases). Germline-derived CDR1 and CDR2 are SNHLY and FYNNEI. The CDR3 extends over 14 amino acids. The CDR3 sequence is CASGSPVGGENQYF. DNA of the CDR3: TGTGCCAGCGGTTCCCCGGTGGGGGGAGAGAACCAGTACTTC. Based on the CDR3 plus reference TRBV2 and TRBJ2-5, the full variable domain is EPEVTQTPSHQVTQMGQEVILRCVPISNHLYFYWYRQILGQKVEFLVSFYNNEISEKSEIFDDQFSVERPDGSNFTLKIRSTKLEDSAMYFCASGSPVGGENQYFGPGTRLLVL.

This clonotype was seen at least ten times. The chain carries TRBV28 and TRBJ2-2; D is perhaps TRBD1 (6 bases). CDR3 length: 13 residues. CDR1 and CDR2 from the germline V gene are MDHEN and SYDVKM. The germline V and J ends were trimmed by 8 bases and 6 bases, with 13 bases remaining between them. CDR3 sequence (DNA): TGTGCCAGCTGGCACAGGGATGCCGGGGAGCTGTTTTTT. Amino acids: CASWHRDAGELFF.

The sample holds many counts of this clonotype. The rearrangement links TRBV3-1 to TRBJ1-2; 7 nucleotides align to TRBD1. The CDR3 spans 14 residues. The V gene end was trimmed by 4 bases and the J gene end by 5 bases; junction bases not matched to a gene: 7. Germline-derived CDR1 and CDR2 are LGHDT and YNNKEL (reference sequence). CDR3 region: CASSRDPGQYGYTF. In DNA form, the CDR3 reads TGTGCCAGCAGCCGAGACCCGGGACAGTATGGCTACACCTTC. Filled out from reference TRBV3-1 and TRBJ1-2, the complete variable domain reads DTAVSQTPKYLVTQMGNDKSIKCEQNLGHDTMYWYKQDSKKFLKIMFSYNNKELIINETVPNRFSPKSPDKAHLNLHINSLELGDSAVYFCASSRDPGQYGYTFGSGTRLTVV.

This clonotype was picked up one time. A much larger clone differs by one base, so this may be a read error. The J gene is TRBJ2-3, the V gene TRBV21-1; the table's TRBD2 call for D was not verified on the DNA. TRBV21-1 is assigned pseudogene status. The CDR3 sequence is 17 residues long. As DNA, the CDR3 is TGTGCCAGCAGACGGCCTCTAGCTACAGTCATGCAAGATACGCGGTATTTT. This sequence encodes CASRRPLATVMQDTRYF.

At least ten counts were recorded for this clonotype. The chain couples TRBV27 to TRBJ1-5; D remains ambiguous. In germline, CDR1 is MNHEY, CDR2 SMNVEV (reference sequence). CDR3 length equals 15 residues. Trimming removed 4 bases at V and 2 bases at J, with 12 bases between. The CDR3 bases are TGTGCCAGCAGTTCTGGTTTCGGGGGCAATCAGCCCCAGCATTTT. It codes for CASSSGFGGNQPQHF.

The chain joins TRBV20-1 to TRBJ2-1; 8 bases align to TRBD2. The CDR3 has 15 residues. V dropped 0 bases and J dropped 8; count of bases not matched to a gene: 9. Germline CDR1 DFQATT, CDR2 SNEGSKA (reference sequence). CDR3 amino acids: CSAREEREKFYEQFF. CDR3 nucleotide sequence: TGCAGTGCTAGAGAGGAGCGGGAGAAATTTTATGAGCAGTTCTTC.

This clonotype was recorded many times. The V gene is TRBV7-9, the J gene TRBJ1-2; D ambiguous. This CDR3 is built from 17 residues. V was cut by 5 bases and J by 4 bases, with 23 bases left in between. Germline lookup yields CDR1 SEHNR and CDR2 FQNEAQ (reference sequence). This CDR3 is CASSPYRYHGKTYGYTF. The DNA for the CDR3 is TGTGCCAGCAGCCCATATCGATACCATGGAAAGACCTATGGCTACACCTTC.

This clonotype was seen repeatedly, ten times or more. The chain combines TRBV3-1 with TRBJ2-7; the D gene could be TRBD1 or TRBD2 (5 bases each). In germline, CDR1 is LGHDT, CDR2 YNNKEL (reference sequence). The CDR3 runs 16 residues. Trimming stripped 2 bases from V and 5 bases from J, with 19 bases between. CDR3 protein: CASSQIAHAGTHEQYF. The CDR3 bases are TGTGCCAGCAGCCAAATCGCGCACGCAGGGACCCACGAGCAGTACTTC.

This clonotype was seen at least ten times. The chain employs TRBV20-1 and TRBJ1-4; D may be TRBD1 (6 bases). The germline V gene has CDR1 DFQATT and CDR2 SNEGSKA (reference sequence). V shed 0 bases and J shed 8 bases, with 13 bases lying between them. This CDR3 spans 14 amino acids. As DNA, the CDR3 is TGCAGTGCTAGAGATTATCAGGGGAGGGAAAAACTGTTTTTT. It is translated as CSARDYQGREKLFF.

Ten or more counts support this clonotype. V gene TRBV7-3 combines with J gene TRBJ2-1; 7 bases line up with TRBD2. J was trimmed by 7 bases and V by 1 base; bases with no gene match: 7. The CDR3 extends over 15 amino acids. Germline CDR1 and CDR2: SGHTA and FQGTGA. The CDR3 coding sequence is TGTGCCAGCAGCTTAATCGCTAGCGGAGCTAATGAGCAGTTCTTC. Amino acid sequence: CASSLIASGANEQFF.

Many counts were recorded for this clonotype. The J gene is TRBJ1-3, the V gene TRBV4-2; the match to TRBD1 covers 8 bases. The CDR3 is 19 amino acids. The V gene end was trimmed by 0 bases and the J gene end by 0 bases; junction bases not matched to a gene: 10. The germline gives CDR1 LGHNA, CDR2 YNFKEQ. CDR3 residues: CASSQEGPNRGFSGNTIYF. The CDR3 region has the DNA TGTGCCAGCAGCCAAGAAGGTCCAAACAGGGGGTTCTCTGGAAACACCATATATTTT.

Ten or more counts support this clonotype. The CDR3 sequence is CASSSRREAFNYGYTF. In nucleotides, the CDR3 is TGTGCCAGCAGCTCCCGCAGGGAGGCTTTTAACTATGGCTACACCTTC. The chain uses TRBV5-8 and TRBJ1-2, with D perhaps matching TRBD1 (5 bases). Trimming left V 3 bases short and J 1 base short, with 16 bases between. The CDR3 has 16 residues. CDR1 SGHTS and CDR2 YDEGEE come from the germline V gene.

This clonotype came up a few times. This chain joins TRBV12-3 or TRBV12-4 and TRBJ2-1, with 15 bases matching TRBD2. The CDR3 is 15 residues long. With 6 bases clipped from V and 7 bases from J, the junction kept 4 bases outside the gene matches. The CDR3 sequence: CASRGLAGGWNEQFF. CDR3 DNA sequence: TGTGCCAGCAGGGGACTAGCGGGGGGTTGGAATGAGCAGTTCTTC.

The table lists this clonotype with many counts. The chain uses TRBV19 and TRBJ1-2; D might be TRBD1 (5 bases). Germline V gene sequence: CDR1 LNHDA, CDR2 SQIVND (reference sequence). The CDR3 has 17 amino acids. Deletions cut 5 bases from V and 4 bases from J, with 23 bases between. Here the CDR3 reads CASSPKWTNRKTYGYTF. CDR3 bases: TGTGCCAGTAGTCCGAAGTGGACAAATCGAAAGACCTATGGCTACACCTTC.